One sample yielded the 21 T cell receptor beta chains listed below, sequenced in a study of blood T cell repertoires in COVID-19. Clones were read by immunoSEQ multiplex PCR, and TCRdb kept only the in-frame ones, dropping some. Of around 370,000 clones in the sample, about 90% are singletons; the top ten hold roughly 3.4%. The material sequenced was peripheral blood. These receptors all come from a woman aged 18 to 35 who had recovered from COVID-19.

The chain joins TRBV4-1 to TRBJ1-5; 7 nucleotides line up with TRBD1. The CDR3 spans 15 residues. Trimming at V came to 1 base and at J to 5 bases, leaving 5 bases not matched to a gene. From germline, CDR1 is MGHRA and CDR2 YSYEKL. This CDR3 is CASSQADRVYQPQHF. Written as DNA, the CDR3 is TGCGCCAGCAGCCAAGCCGACAGGGTTTATCAGCCCCAGCATTTT.

The chain joins TRBV12-1 to TRBJ2-7; TRBD2, the table's D call, was not compared with the DNA. TRBV12-1 is recorded as a pseudogene. The CDR3 totals 13 residues. The CDR3 sequence: CASSSGCPGEQYV. The CDR3 region has the DNA TGTGCCAGCAGCTCTGGTTGCCCGGGGGAGCAGTACGTC.

V gene TRBV6-5 combines with J gene TRBJ1-3, with D tentatively TRBD1 (6 bases). Germline V gene sequence: CDR1 MNHEY, CDR2 SVGAGI. This CDR3 is built from 15 residues. V lost 6 bases to trimming and J lost 4 bases, with 16 bases between them. The CDR3 coding sequence is TGTGCCAGCAGATCCATAGGGACATTAGGAAACACCATATATTTT. As protein: CASRSIGTLGNTIYF.

This clone appeared once. The gene calls are TRBV11-3 and TRBJ2-1; 7 nucleotides align to TRBD1. Germline trimming cut 1 base from V and 0 bases from J; bases unmatched to any gene: 3. Germline CDR1 and CDR2: SGHNT and YENEEA. The CDR3 is 16 residues long. The DNA of the CDR3 is TGTGCCAGCAGCTTAGTCAGGGGGAGCTCCTACAATGAGCAGTTCTTC. It is translated as CASSLVRGSSYNEQFF.

The V call is TRBV19, the J call TRBJ2-1; D possibly corresponds to TRBD2 (6 bases). Germline V gives CDR1 LNHDA, CDR2 SQIVND (reference sequence). The V end lost 1 base, the J end lost 3 bases, and 10 bases lay between the germline ends. This CDR3 is built from 15 residues. The CDR3 loop reads CASSIAGTGYNEQFF. CDR3 bases: TGTGCCAGTAGTATAGCCGGGACTGGCTACAATGAGCAGTTCTTC. Together with reference TRBV19 and TRBJ2-1, the CDR3 gives the full variable domain: DGGITQSPKYLFRKEGQNVTLSCEQNLNHDAMYWYRQDPGQGLRLIYYSQIVNDFQKGDIAEGYSVSREKKESFPLTVTSAQKNPTAFYLCASSIAGTGYNEQFFGPGTRLTVL.

The rearrangement joins TRBV4-3 to TRBJ2-2; D uncertain. Trimming removed 0 bases at V and 6 bases at J, with 14 bases between. The germline CDR1 and CDR2 sequences are LGHNA and YSLEER. The CDR3 consists of 16 residues. CDR3 DNA: TGCGCCAGCAGCCAAGAACAACACCAGGAACCCGGGGAGCTGTTTTTT. It yields the protein CASSQEQHQEPGELFF.

This clone has more than one count but fewer than ten. The V and J genes are TRBV4-3 and TRBJ2-3; 9 positions agree with TRBD2. With V trimmed by 0 bases and J by 0 bases, 4 bases remained unmatched. CDR1 and CDR2 (germline): LGHNA, YSLEER. This CDR3 region has 17 residues. The DNA of the CDR3 is TGCGCCAGCAGCCAAGAGGAGCTAGCGGGAAGCACAGATACGCAGTATTTT. Translating gives CASSQEELAGSTDTQYF.

The chain couples TRBV4-3 to TRBJ2-3; 7 positions match TRBD2. The V gene end was trimmed by 5 bases and the J gene end by 10 bases; junction bases not matched to a gene: 6. Germline V gene data show CDR1 as LGHNA and CDR2 as YSLEER. The CDR3 totals 12 residues. This CDR3 reads CASSSAGGAQYF. The CDR3 DNA is TGCGCCAGCAGCTCAGCTGGGGGGGCGCAGTATTTT.

The chain combines TRBV2 with TRBJ1-1, with 7 nucleotides matching TRBD1. The CDR3 has 14 amino acids. With 8 bases clipped from V and 0 bases from J, the junction kept 6 bases outside the gene matches. CDR1 SNHLY and CDR2 FYNNEI come from the germline V gene. CDR3 sequence (DNA): TGTGCCAGCCCTCCCGGGACAGTGAACACTGAAGCTTTCTTT. It yields the protein CASPPGTVNTEAFF.

The chain uses TRBV5-1 and TRBJ2-7; 9 bases fit TRBD2. The CDR3 totals 15 residues. Germline trimming cut 5 bases from V and 2 bases from J; bases unmatched to any gene: 8. The V gene's germline CDR1 is SGHRS and CDR2 YFSETQ. CDR3 loop: CASRHGLATTYEQYV. In nucleotides, the CDR3 is TGCGCCAGCAGGCACGGACTAGCGACTACCTACGAGCAGTACGTC.

The chain couples TRBV25-1 to TRBJ1-5; TRBD1 matches at 9 bases. The CDR3 is made up of 17 amino acids. The germline CDR1 and CDR2 sequences are MGHDK and SYGVNS. V was pared by 6 bases and J by 3 bases, with 12 bases of the junction left unmatched. The CDR3 nucleotides read TGTGCCAGCAGCAAGGGGGGCGGGGACAGGGCCAATCAGCCCCAGCATTTT. It is translated as CASSKGGGDRANQPQHF.

V gene TRBV11-2 combines with J gene TRBJ2-1, with TRBD2 matching over 7 bases. Germline V gene data show CDR1 as SGHAT and CDR2 as FQNNGV. V shed 5 bases and J 8 bases; nucleotides not matched to a gene: 9. The CDR3 is made up of 14 amino acids. The CDR3 DNA follows: TGTGCCAGCAGCCCCGGGACTACGAGGGATGAGCAGTTCTTC. Its translation is CASSPGTTRDEQFF.

The chain uses TRBV6-5 and TRBJ1-1; 7 nucleotides agree with TRBD1. V gave up 4 bases and J gave up 2 bases; unmatched junction bases: 4. The CDR3 runs to 14 residues. Germline CDR1 and CDR2: MNHEY and SVGAGI. This chain's CDR3 is CASSWGDRNTEAFF. The CDR3 region has the DNA TGTGCCAGCAGTTGGGGGGACAGAAACACTGAAGCTTTCTTT.

The chain carries TRBV19 and TRBJ1-4; 7 bases agree with TRBD1. From germline, CDR1 is LNHDA and CDR2 SQIVND (reference sequence). The CDR3 is 16 amino acids. V was clipped by 7 bases and J by 7 bases; unmatched bases: 15. The DNA of the CDR3 is TGTGCCAGTAATTTGGCGGCGACAGGGCCTATTGAAAAACTGTTTTTT. This gives the protein CASNLAATGPIEKLFF.

This chain uses TRBV3-1 (or the pseudogene TRBV3-2) with TRBJ2-1; 7 nucleotides agree with TRBD2. This CDR3 contains 16 residues. V gave up 0 bases and J gave up 4 bases; unmatched junction bases: 6. Germline V lookup: CDR1 LGHDT, CDR2 YNNKEL (reference sequence). CDR3 coding DNA: TGTGCCAGCAGCCAAGATAACAGCGGGAAGTACAATGAGCAGTTCTTC. Residues: CASSQDNSGKYNEQFF.

The J gene is TRBJ2-2, the V gene TRBV6-2 or TRBV6-3, with 10 bases aligning to TRBD1. CDR3 size: 16 residues. The V gene end was trimmed by 7 bases and the J gene end by 3 bases; junction bases not matched to a gene: 8. Looked up from germline, CDR1 is MNHEY and CDR2 is SVGEGT. Here the CDR3 DNA reads TGTGCCAGCATTGACTCGGACAGGGGGTACACCGGGGAGCTGTTTTTT. This translates into CASIDSDRGYTGELFF.

The chain employs TRBV7-2 and TRBJ1-2; D not resolved. Germline loops: CDR1 SGHTA, CDR2 FQGNSA. The CDR3 is made up of 14 amino acids. Trimming removed 1 base from V and 5 bases from J, with 11 bases in between. CDR3 region: CASSLGRLRYGYTF. The CDR3 DNA reads TGTGCCAGCAGCTTAGGTCGTCTTCGGTATGGCTACACCTTC.

This clone was counted between two and nine times. The chain couples TRBV7-2 to TRBJ1-2; the D is unclear. The CDR3 loop spans 15 amino acids. The V gene lost 5 bases and the J gene lost 2 bases, with 15 bases spanning the gap. CDR1 and CDR2 (germline): SGHTA, FQGNSA. CDR3 sequence reads: CASSPSPTRNYGYTF. The CDR3 DNA is TGTGCCAGCAGCCCTAGCCCCACCAGAAACTATGGCTACACCTTC.

V and J are TRBV5-1 and TRBJ2-5; TRBD2 matches at 8 bases. This CDR3 has 17 residues. Germline values: CDR1 SGHRS, CDR2 YFSETQ. V lost 2 bases to trimming and J lost 1 base; unmatched junction nucleotides: 10. CDR3 sequence reads: CASSLQILAAIQETQYF. In DNA, the CDR3 is TGCGCCAGCAGCTTACAGATACTAGCGGCCATCCAAGAGACCCAGTACTTC.

In its sample, this clone was seen a few times. The rearrangement uses TRBV6-1 and TRBJ2-2, with D maybe TRBD2 (5 bases). V was clipped by 3 bases and J by 0 bases, with 8 bases between them. CDR1 is MNHNS, CDR2 SASEGT, per germline. The CDR3 consists of 15 residues. For the CDR3, the DNA is TGTGCCAGCAGTGATGTCGGGACGAACACCGGGGAGCTGTTTTTT. Protein product: CASSDVGTNTGELFF.

This clone was observed a handful of times. For the CDR3, the DNA is TGTGCCAGCAGCAAACCAGAAAAATTACAGGGGGGGTCCTACGAGCAGTACGTC. Translation: CASSKPEKLQGGSYEQYV. The V gene is TRBV21-1, the J gene TRBJ2-7; the D segment call TRBD1 is taken from the table without a DNA check. TRBV21-1 is reported as a pseudogene. CDR3 length: 18 amino acids.